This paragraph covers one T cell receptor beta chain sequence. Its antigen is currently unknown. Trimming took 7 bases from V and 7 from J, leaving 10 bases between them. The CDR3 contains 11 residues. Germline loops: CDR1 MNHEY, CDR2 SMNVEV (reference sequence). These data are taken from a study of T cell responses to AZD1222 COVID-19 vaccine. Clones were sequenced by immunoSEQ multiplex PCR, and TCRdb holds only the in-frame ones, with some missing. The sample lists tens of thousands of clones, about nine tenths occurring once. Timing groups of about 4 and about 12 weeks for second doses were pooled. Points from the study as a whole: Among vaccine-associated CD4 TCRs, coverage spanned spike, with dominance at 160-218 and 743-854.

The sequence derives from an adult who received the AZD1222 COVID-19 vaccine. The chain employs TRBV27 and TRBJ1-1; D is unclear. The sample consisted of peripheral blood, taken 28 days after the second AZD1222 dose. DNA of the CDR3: TGTGCCAGCAATCGCGGCAGTGAAGCTTTCTTT. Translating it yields CASNRGSEAFF.